This T cell receptor beta chain was captured in a study of cytomegalovirus exposure and HLA in healthy donors. Study information: Earlier results showed almost 120 million unique TCR beta sequences derived from around 170 million T cells. Clustering assigned approximately 79% of the roughly 430 genotyped donors to the Caucasian-associated ancestry cluster.

CDR3 length: 15 residues. The V end lost 4 bases, the J end lost 2 bases, and 14 bases lay between the germline ends. CDR1 is LNHDA and CDR2 is SQIVND in the germline V gene (reference sequence). Whereas donors were nominally healthy upon sampling, unrecorded immune exposures were probable. Amplification used 60 Vbeta primers and 13 Jbeta primers. Source study methods: Per a later analysis, the number of unique TCR beta chains was 75 million to 90 million, of which around 9.9 million were shared. Assay used: immunoSEQ multiplex PCR; TCRdb lists only in-frame clones, some missing. The D gene and trimming were derived from the DNA, and the V and J assignments and clone size from that table. The sample lists about 98,000 clones, around four fifths occurring once.

This clonotype was obtained from a female donor in good health and CMV-seropositive. The chain carries TRBV19 and TRBJ2-5, with D possibly being TRBD2 (6 bases). Sequencing was done on a sample of PBMCs. As DNA, the CDR3 is TGTGCCAGTAGTACGGCGGGGAGGTATCAAGAGACCCAGTACTTC. This codes for CASSTAGRYQETQYF.